A selection of T cell receptor beta chains follows, all from one sample in a study of blood T cells in healthy people across ages. In TCRdb, the 5' RACE reads were re-called with MiXCR into one record per CDR3 protein. The sample comprises 950,000 to 1,200,000 distinct CDR3 sequences, 35% to 45% of which are singletons, and around 13% rests with the top ten. The specimen sequenced was blood. These receptors came from a man younger than 35 in good health. Each CDR3 is given with its conserved first and last residue. A D gene is named only where the DNA matches it firmly. Clone size is not always given. Where it is, it says once, few, many or a class for expanded clones.

J | size | D | V | CDR3 | DNA
TRBJ2-5 | - | - | TRBV7-2 | CASRQGTNQETQYF | TGTGCCAGCAGACAGGGGACTAACCAAGAGACCCAGTACTTC
TRBJ1-2 | - | TRBD1 | TRBV7-2 | CASSLVGGQGGRGYTF | TGTGCCAGCAGCTTAGTAGGGGGGCAAGGGGGCCGAGGCTACACCTTC
TRBJ2-2 | few | TRBD1 | TRBV29-1 | CSADRGVAGELFF | TGCAGCGCCGACAGGGGGGTGGCCGGGGAGCTGTTTTTT
TRBJ2-6 | few | - | TRBV27 | CASSSKVRLHSGANVLTF | TGTGCCAGCAGTTCCAAGGTTAGGCTCCACTCTGGGGCCAACGTCCTGACTTTC
TRBJ2-1 | - | TRBD1 | TRBV7-9 | CASISGTGGGGGPLNEQFF | TGTGCCAGCATCTCCGGGACAGGGGGTGGAGGGGGGCCTCTTAATGAGCAGTTCTTC
TRBJ1-2 | - | TRBD1 | TRBV3-1 | CASSQDYGTGNDYGYTF | TGTGCCAGCAGCCAAGATTACGGGACAGGGAACGACTATGGCTACACCTTC
TRBJ2-2 | - | - | TRBV9 | CASSPTLGRKFTGELFF | TGTGCCAGCAGCCCAACCCTCGGACGGAAGTTCACCGGGGAGCTGTTTTTT
TRBJ1-2 | few | - | TRBV6-5 | CASSWTSGRGGYTF | TGTGCCAGCAGTTGGACATCAGGGAGGGGGGGCTACACCTTC
TRBJ2-7 | - | TRBD1 | TRBV12-3/TRBV12-4 | CASSFRSTGVYNEQYF | TGTGCCAGCAGTTTCCGCTCGACAGGGGTCTACAATGAGCAGTACTTC
TRBJ1-5 | - | - | TRBV7-2 | CASSPQEGPNQPQHF | TGTGCCAGCAGCCCGCAGGAAGGGCCAAATCAGCCCCAGCATTTT
TRBJ1-2 | - | - | TRBV5-1 | CASSPRTSHGYTF | TGCGCCAGCAGCCCTCGGACCTCCCATGGCTACACCTTC
TRBJ1-2 | few | - | TRBV7-2 | CASDTGAHGYTF | TGTGCCAGCGATACAGGTGCCCATGGCTACACCTTC
TRBJ1-5 | few | TRBD1 | TRBV28 | CASSPGTGRNNQPQHF | TGTGCCAGCAGTCCCGGGACAGGGCGAAACAATCAGCCCCAGCATTTT
TRBJ2-1 | few | - | TRBV21-1 | CASPTNHEQFF | TGTGCCAGCCCCACGAACCATGAGCAGTTCTTC
TRBJ1-2 | - | - | TRBV6-5 | CASSYSIKGVNYGYTF | TGTGCCAGCAGTTACTCGATCAAGGGGGTTAACTATGGCTACACCTTC
TRBJ1-4 | - | - | TRBV5-1 | CASSLGAVATNEKLFF | TGCGCCAGCAGCTTGGGGGCAGTAGCAACTAATGAAAAACTGTTTTTT
TRBJ2-3 | few | - | TRBV20-1 | CSAREWGIGTDTQYF | TGCAGTGCTAGAGAATGGGGGATTGGGACAGATACGCAGTATTTT
TRBJ1-6 | - | - | TRBV5-1 | CASSLESLGSSYNSPLHF | TGCGCCAGCAGCTTGGAGTCTTTGGGGAGCTCCTATAATTCACCCCTCCACTTT
TRBJ1-2 | - | - | TRBV20-1 | CSANGPFPPYGYTF | TGCAGTGCTAACGGGCCTTTCCCACCTTATGGCTACACCTTC
TRBJ1-5 | - | - | TRBV12-3/TRBV12-4 | CASRFGGTNQPQHF | TGTGCCAGCAGGTTTGGGGGAACAAATCAGCCCCAGCATTTT
TRBJ2-3 | few | - | TRBV7-2 | CASSLQLSADNTDTQYF | TGTGCCAGCAGCTTACAGCTATCGGCGGATAACACAGATACGCAGTATTTT
TRBJ1-1 | few | - | TRBV29-1 | CSVEADTYTEAFF | TGCAGCGTTGAAGCTGACACGTACACTGAAGCTTTCTTT
TRBJ1-5 | - | - | TRBV4-1 | CASSQDREGKRNQPQHF | TGCGCCAGCAGCCAAGATAGAGAGGGGAAGAGGAATCAGCCCCAGCATTTT
TRBJ2-5 | few | TRBD1 | TRBV6-5 | CATKGQPYQETQYF | TGTGCCACTAAGGGACAGCCGTACCAAGAGACCCAGTACTTC
TRBJ2-1 | few | - | TRBV3-1 | CASSPGRAVGNEQFF | TGTGCCAGCAGCCCCGGACGAGCGGTGGGCAATGAGCAGTTCTTC
TRBJ1-1 | few | - | TRBV5-1 | CASSLPGRTEAFF | TGCGCCAGCAGCTTGCCCGGACGCACTGAAGCTTTCTTT
TRBJ1-2 | - | - | TRBV4-2 | CASSQDYRDGYTF | TGTGCCAGCAGCCAAGACTACAGGGACGGCTACACCTTC
TRBJ2-1 | few | - | TRBV18 | CASSTASPQFF | TGTGCCAGCTCAACGGCCTCACCACAGTTCTTC
TRBJ2-7 | - | - | TRBV10-2 | CASSESRGNFYNEQYF | TGCGCCAGCAGTGAGTCGAGGGGCAATTTCTACAATGAGCAGTACTTC
TRBJ1-2 | few | - | TRBV10-3 | CAISGEGVYGYTF | TGTGCCATCAGTGGTGAGGGGGTCTATGGCTACACCTTC
TRBJ2-1 | few | TRBD1 | TRBV7-7 | CASSFRTGSTEQFF | TGTGCTAGCAGCTTCAGGACAGGGAGTACTGAGCAGTTCTTC
TRBJ2-1 | few | - | TRBV5-1 | CASSLDGTGGTVGEQFF | TGCGCCAGCAGCTTGGATGGGACGGGGGGCACGGTTGGTGAGCAGTTCTTC
TRBJ2-1 | - | - | TRBV9 | CASSVGSFNEQFF | TGTGCCAGCAGCGTAGGGTCATTCAATGAGCAGTTCTTC
TRBJ2-1 | - | - | TRBV2 | CASSEYSGQNNEQFF | TGTGCCAGCAGTGAATATTCAGGGCAGAACAATGAGCAGTTCTTC
TRBJ2-1 | - | TRBD2 | TRBV6-4 | CARERGSYNEQFF | TGTGCCAGAGAGCGGGGGTCCTACAATGAGCAGTTCTTC
TRBJ2-3 | - | TRBD2 | TRBV7-2 | CAGSLERAGGYTDTQYF | TGTGCCGGCAGCTTAGAGCGGGCGGGGGGGTACACAGATACGCAGTATTTT
TRBJ2-7 | - | - | TRBV6-7 | CASSYSNSVAGAYEQYF | TGTGCCAGCAGTTACTCGAACAGTGTTGCAGGGGCCTACGAGCAGTACTTC
TRBJ2-7 | - | - | TRBV4-3 | CASSQAFTDEQYF | TGCGCCAGCAGCCAAGCCTTCACCGACGAGCAGTACTTC
TRBJ2-3 | many | TRBD2 | TRBV4-3 | CASSRSPSGGEQDTQYF | TGCGCCAGCAGCCGATCTCCTAGCGGGGGAGAACAAGATACGCAGTATTTT
TRBJ2-1 | - | TRBD1 | TRBV20-1 | CRGTGGNEQFF | TGCAGAGGGACAGGGGGCAATGAGCAGTTCTTC
TRBJ2-2 | - | - | TRBV7-2 | CASSLGSGLARTGELFF | TGTGCCAGCAGCTTAGGTTCCGGACTCGCCAGGACCGGGGAGCTGTTTTTT
TRBJ1-6 | once | TRBD1 | TRBV20-1 | CSARDRETGDSPLHF | TGCAGTGCTAGAGATCGTGAGACAGGGGATTCACCCCTCCACTTT
TRBJ2-5 | - | - | TRBV3-1 | CASSQAEKTQYF | TGTGCCAGCAGCCAAGCGGAAAAGACCCAGTACTTC
TRBJ2-7 | - | - | TRBV5-5 | CASSPRDSTAYEQYF | TGTGCCAGCAGCCCGCGGGACAGTACAGCCTACGAGCAGTACTTC
TRBJ2-4 | - | - | TRBV20-1 | CSGQRQERLAKNIQYF | TGCAGTGGTCAGAGGCAGGAGAGACTAGCCAAAAACATTCAGTACTTC
TRBJ2-1 | - | - | TRBV5-1 | CASSRGTVVGGHNEQFF | TGCGCCAGCAGCCGCGGGACAGTTGTGGGGGGACACAATGAGCAGTTCTTC
TRBJ2-7 | - | TRBD1 | TRBV27 | CASSRKTGVYEQYF | TGTGCCAGCAGTCGGAAGACAGGGGTATACGAGCAGTACTTC
TRBJ1-1 | - | - | TRBV14 | CASSQRITGRRGANTEAFF | TGTGCCAGCAGCCAAAGAATAACAGGGAGAAGGGGGGCGAACACTGAAGCTTTCTTT
TRBJ2-5 | few | - | TRBV7-8 | CASSSKTDQETQYF | TGTGCCAGCAGCTCTAAGACCGATCAAGAGACCCAGTACTTC
TRBJ1-2 | few | - | TRBV10-3 | CAISESRGEYYGYTF | TGTGCCATCAGTGAGTCAAGGGGCGAATACTATGGCTACACCTTC
TRBJ1-4 | few | - | TRBV4-1 | CASSFLGTGAEKLFF | TGCGCCAGCAGCTTTTTAGGGACGGGTGCTGAAAAACTGTTTTTT
TRBJ2-5 | few | - | TRBV6-5 | CASSSSGGAQYF | TGTGCCAGCAGTTCCTCTGGAGGGGCCCAGTACTTC
TRBJ2-2 | - | TRBD1 | TRBV5-1 | CASSLEPGGKGTGELFF | TGCGCCAGCAGCTTGGAGCCAGGGGGCAAGGGGACCGGGGAGCTGTTTTTT